The 11 T cell receptor beta chains presented below share a single source sample, sequenced in a study of cytomegalovirus exposure and HLA in healthy donors. In the PCR, 60 Vbeta and 13 Jbeta primers were used. The assay was immunoSEQ multiplex PCR, and TCRdb's table has in-frame clones only and misses some. Counted here are a few hundred thousand clones, roughly 80% occurring once; the ten biggest clones make up 2.9%. Input material: PBMCs. The receptors originated from a man aged 25-40 years in good health and CMV-seronegative.

A word on this clone: An end of the junction differs from the germline gene, which may be a read error. Other DNA sequences in the sample encode the same CDR3. This chain links TRBV9 with TRBJ2-3, with 11 nucleotides matching TRBD2. The CDR3 sequence is 15 residues long. From germline, CDR1 is SGDLS and CDR2 YYNGEE. The CDR3 here is CASSVAGGSPDTQYF. In nucleotides, the CDR3 is TGCGCCAGCAGCGTAGCGGGGGGGTCCCCAGATACGCAGTATTTT.

The J gene is TRBJ2-7, the V gene TRBV28, with D maybe TRBD1 (5 bases). V lost 4 bases and J lost 2, with 18 bases in between. Germline loops: CDR1 MDHEN, CDR2 SYDVKM. The CDR3 runs to 16 residues. CDR3 protein: CASSSITGTDPYEQYF. The CDR3 nucleotides read TGTGCCAGCAGTTCCATTACAGGTACTGACCCCTACGAGCAGTACTTC.

The chain links TRBV30 to TRBJ1-5; TRBD1 aligns across 8 bases. CDR3 size: 15 residues. Germline V gene data show CDR1 as GTSNPN and CDR2 as SVGIG (reference sequence). With V trimmed by 2 bases and J by 4 bases, 7 bases remained unmatched. As DNA, the CDR3 is TGTGCCTGGAGTCCGGACAGGGCCGTAAATCAGCCCCAGCATTTT. Protein sequence: CAWSPDRAVNQPQHF.

The CDR3 protein is CASSLGLAGGPETQYF. In DNA form, the CDR3 reads TGTGCCAGCAGCTTGGGTCTAGCGGGGGGTCCAGAGACCCAGTACTTC. The genes are TRBV5-4 and TRBJ2-5; 11 positions match TRBD2. The CDR3 runs 16 residues. Germline CDR1 and CDR2: SGHNT and YYREEE (reference sequence). The trim removed 0 bases at V and 4 bases at J, leaving 5 bases unmatched.

The chain joins TRBV5-1 to TRBJ2-7; TRBD2 matches 13 bases. Unmatched junction bases numbered 5, after V lost 2 bases and J lost 3 bases. The CDR3 has 16 amino acids. Germline CDR1 SGHRS, CDR2 YFSETQ. DNA of the CDR3: TGCGCCAGCAGCTTAGGGACTAGCGGGGCCCGCTACGAGCAGTACTTC. Encoded protein: CASSLGTSGARYEQYF.

The V and J genes are TRBV19 and TRBJ1-5; no definite D call. This CDR3 is built from 14 residues. The V and J ends lost 7 bases and 2 bases respectively, with 12 bases between them. Germline V gene lookup returns CDR1 LNHDA and CDR2 SQIVND (reference sequence). CDR3 bases: TGTGCCAGTACCTTGGTGGGCGGCAATCAGCCCCAGCATTTT. Amino acid sequence: CASTLVGGNQPQHF. The full variable domain, completed using reference TRBV19 and TRBJ1-5, is DGGITQSPKYLFRKEGQNVTLSCEQNLNHDAMYWYRQDPGQGLRLIYYSQIVNDFQKGDIAEGYSVSREKKESFPLTVTSAQKNPTAFYLCASTLVGGNQPQHFGDGTRLSIL.

This chain connects TRBV5-4 to TRBJ2-1, with TRBD2 matching over 10 bases. Germline CDR1 SGHNT, CDR2 YYREEE (reference sequence). The CDR3 sequence is 15 residues long. J lost 5 bases, V lost 4 bases, and 6 bases had no gene match. In DNA, the CDR3 is TGTGCCAGCAGCGTCAGCGGGGGGGCCGACAATGAGCAGTTCTTC. It is translated as CASSVSGGADNEQFF.

The J gene is TRBJ1-2, the V gene TRBV6-1; a possible D gene is TRBD1 (5 bases). V lost 7 bases and J lost 7, with 13 bases in between. Germline CDR1 reads MNHNS; CDR2 reads SASEGT. This CDR3 contains 12 residues. The CDR3 DNA reads as TGTGCCAGCATGGGGCTCAGGAGTGGCTACACCTTC. Translating gives CASMGLRSGYTF.

The gene calls are TRBV20-1 and TRBJ1-2; possible D gene TRBD1, 5 bases. From germline, CDR1 is DFQATT and CDR2 SNEGSKA (reference sequence). The CDR3 runs 11 residues. With 7 bases removed from V and 3 bases from J, the gap between germline ends came to 9 bases. The CDR3 protein is CSGEGDYGYTF. CDR3 coding DNA: TGCAGTGGAGAAGGGGACTATGGCTACACCTTC.

The rearrangement links TRBV10-3 to TRBJ1-4; D unresolved. Trimming took off 6 bases at V and 0 bases at J, with 11 bases between the two ends. The CDR3 runs to 15 residues. Germline-derived CDR1 and CDR2 are ENHRY and SYGVKD. CDR3 DNA sequence: TGTGCCATCAGGCCTGACACCGCAACTAATGAAAAACTGTTTTTT. Translation gives CAIRPDTATNEKLFF.

The V call is TRBV6-5, the J call TRBJ1-2; TRBD1 agrees at 7 bases. The V gene's germline CDR1 is MNHEY and CDR2 SVGAGI. V shed 0 bases, J shed 4 bases, and the junction held 8 bases outside the gene matches. The CDR3 spans 16 residues. CDR3 nucleotides: TGTGCCAGCAGTTACTCAGGAGACAGGGACGGCTATGGCTACACCTTC. Protein product: CASSYSGDRDGYGYTF.